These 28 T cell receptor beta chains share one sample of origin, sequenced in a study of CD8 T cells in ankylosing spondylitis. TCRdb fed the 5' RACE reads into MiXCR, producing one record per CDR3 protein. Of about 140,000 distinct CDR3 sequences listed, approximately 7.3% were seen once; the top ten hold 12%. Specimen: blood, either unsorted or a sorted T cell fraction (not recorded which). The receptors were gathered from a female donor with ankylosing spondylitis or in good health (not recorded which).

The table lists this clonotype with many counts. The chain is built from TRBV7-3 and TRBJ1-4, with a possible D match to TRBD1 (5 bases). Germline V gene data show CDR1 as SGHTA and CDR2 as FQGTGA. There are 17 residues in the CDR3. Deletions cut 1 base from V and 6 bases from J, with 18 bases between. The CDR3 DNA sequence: TGTGCCAGCAGCTTAAGGTGCAGGGCGAGGAGTCATGAAAAACTGTTTTTT. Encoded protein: CASSLRCRARSHEKLFF.

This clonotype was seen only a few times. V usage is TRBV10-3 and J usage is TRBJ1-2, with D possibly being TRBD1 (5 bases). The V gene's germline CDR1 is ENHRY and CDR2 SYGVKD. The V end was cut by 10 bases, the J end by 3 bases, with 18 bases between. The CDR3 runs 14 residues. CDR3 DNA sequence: TGTGCCACAGCAGACAGTGGGGGTTACTATGGCTACACCTTC. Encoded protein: CATADSGGYYGYTF.

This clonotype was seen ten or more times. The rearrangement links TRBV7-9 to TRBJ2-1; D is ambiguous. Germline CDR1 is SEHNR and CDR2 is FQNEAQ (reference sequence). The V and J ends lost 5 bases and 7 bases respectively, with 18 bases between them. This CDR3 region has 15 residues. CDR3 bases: TGTGCCAGCAGCCCCAAAGTGAGAGTCGGAAATGAGCAGTTCTTC. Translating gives CASSPKVRVGNEQFF. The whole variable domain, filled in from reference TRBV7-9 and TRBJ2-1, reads DTGVSQNPRHKITKRGQNVTFRCDPISEHNRLYWYRQTLGQGPEFLTYFQNEAQLEKSRLLSDRFSAERPKGSFSTLEIQRTEQGDSAMYLCASSPKVRVGNEQFFGPGTRLTVL.

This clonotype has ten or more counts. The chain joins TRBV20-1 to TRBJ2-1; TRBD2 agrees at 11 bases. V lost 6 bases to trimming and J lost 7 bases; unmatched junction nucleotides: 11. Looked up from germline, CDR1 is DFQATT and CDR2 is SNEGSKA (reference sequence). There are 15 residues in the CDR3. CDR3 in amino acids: CSALIPLAGGNEQFF. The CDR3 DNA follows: TGCAGTGCCCTAATTCCCCTAGCGGGGGGAAATGAGCAGTTCTTC.

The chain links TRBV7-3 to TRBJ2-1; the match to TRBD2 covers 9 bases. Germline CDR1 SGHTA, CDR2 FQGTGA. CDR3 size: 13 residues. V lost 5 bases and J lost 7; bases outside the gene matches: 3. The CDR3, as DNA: TGTGCCAGCAGCCGCGGGGGGGATAATGAGCAGTTCTTC. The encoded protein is CASSRGGDNEQFF.

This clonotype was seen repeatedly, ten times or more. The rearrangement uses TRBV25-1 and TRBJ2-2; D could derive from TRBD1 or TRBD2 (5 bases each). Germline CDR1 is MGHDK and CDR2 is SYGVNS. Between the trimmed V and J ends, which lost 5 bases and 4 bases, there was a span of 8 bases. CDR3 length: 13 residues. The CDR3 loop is CASSPGLTGELFF. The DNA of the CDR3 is TGTGCCAGCAGTCCGGGGCTCACCGGGGAGCTGTTTTTT. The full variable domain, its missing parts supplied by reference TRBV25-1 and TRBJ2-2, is EADIYQTPRYLVIGTGKKITLECSQTMGHDKMYWYQQDPGMELHLIHYSYGVNSTEKGDLSSESTVSRIRTEHFPLTLESARPSHTSQYLCASSPGLTGELFFGEGSRLTVL.

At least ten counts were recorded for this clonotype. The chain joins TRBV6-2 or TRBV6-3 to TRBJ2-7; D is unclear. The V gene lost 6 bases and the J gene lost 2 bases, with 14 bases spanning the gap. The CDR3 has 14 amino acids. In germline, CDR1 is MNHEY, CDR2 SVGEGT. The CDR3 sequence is CASSLPPGTYEQYF. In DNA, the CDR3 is TGTGCCAGCAGCCTACCTCCGGGTACCTACGAGCAGTACTTC.

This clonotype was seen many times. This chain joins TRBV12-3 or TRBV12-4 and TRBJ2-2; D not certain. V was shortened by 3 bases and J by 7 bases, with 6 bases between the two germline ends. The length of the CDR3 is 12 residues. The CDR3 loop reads CASSFGFGELFF. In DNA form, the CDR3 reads TGTGCCAGCAGTTTCGGATTCGGGGAGCTGTTTTTT.

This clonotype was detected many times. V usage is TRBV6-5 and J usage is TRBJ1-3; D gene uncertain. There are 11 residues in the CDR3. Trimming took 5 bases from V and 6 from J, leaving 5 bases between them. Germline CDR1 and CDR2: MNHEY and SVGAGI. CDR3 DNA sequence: TGTGCCAGCAGTGCCCAAAACACCATATATTTT. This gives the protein CASSAQNTIYF.

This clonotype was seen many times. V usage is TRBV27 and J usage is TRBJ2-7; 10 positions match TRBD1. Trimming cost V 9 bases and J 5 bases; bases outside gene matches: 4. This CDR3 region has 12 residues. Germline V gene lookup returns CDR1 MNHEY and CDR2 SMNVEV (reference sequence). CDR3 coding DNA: TGTGCCAGTAGGACAGGGGGGGACGAGCAGTACTTC. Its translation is CASRTGGDEQYF.

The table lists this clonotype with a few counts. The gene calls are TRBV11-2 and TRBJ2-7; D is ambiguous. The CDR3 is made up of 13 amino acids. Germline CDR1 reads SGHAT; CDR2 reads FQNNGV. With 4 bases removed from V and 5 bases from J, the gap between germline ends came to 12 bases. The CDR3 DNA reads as TGTGCCAGCAGCTCGACGCCGATGCACGAGCAGTACTTC. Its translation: CASSSTPMHEQYF.

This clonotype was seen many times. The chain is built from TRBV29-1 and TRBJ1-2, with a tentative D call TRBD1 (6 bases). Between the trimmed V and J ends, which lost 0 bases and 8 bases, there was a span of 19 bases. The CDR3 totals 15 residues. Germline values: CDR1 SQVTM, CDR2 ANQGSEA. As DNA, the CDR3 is TGCAGCGTTGAAGACCAAATAGGGGGGGCGCGGGGCTACACCTTC. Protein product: CSVEDQIGGARGYTF.

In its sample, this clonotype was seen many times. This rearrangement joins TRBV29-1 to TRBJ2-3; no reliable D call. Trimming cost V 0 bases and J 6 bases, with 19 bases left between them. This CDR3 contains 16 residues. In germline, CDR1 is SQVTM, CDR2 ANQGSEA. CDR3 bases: TGCAGCGTTGAAGATGATTGGCAGCAAAAGGCGGATACGCAGTATTTT. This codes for CSVEDDWQQKADTQYF.

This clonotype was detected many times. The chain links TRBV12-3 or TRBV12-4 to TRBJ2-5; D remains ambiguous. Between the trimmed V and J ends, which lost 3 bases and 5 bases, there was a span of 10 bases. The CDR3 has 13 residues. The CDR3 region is CASSFGGFETQYF. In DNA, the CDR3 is TGTGCCAGCAGTTTCGGCGGCTTCGAGACCCAGTACTTC.

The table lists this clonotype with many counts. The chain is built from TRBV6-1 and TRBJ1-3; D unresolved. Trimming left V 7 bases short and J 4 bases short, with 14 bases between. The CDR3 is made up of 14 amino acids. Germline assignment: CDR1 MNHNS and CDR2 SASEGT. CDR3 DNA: TGTGCCAGCAAGAGCCAACTAGCGGGAAACACCATATATTTT. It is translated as CASKSQLAGNTIYF.

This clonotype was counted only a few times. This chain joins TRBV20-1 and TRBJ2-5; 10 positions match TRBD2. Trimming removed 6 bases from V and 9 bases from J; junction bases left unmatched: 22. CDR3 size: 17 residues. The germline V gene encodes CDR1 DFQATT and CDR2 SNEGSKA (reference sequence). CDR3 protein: CSARPPSGGTKSVAQYF. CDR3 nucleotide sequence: TGCAGTGCCCGACCGCCTAGCGGGGGTACCAAGTCAGTGGCCCAGTACTTC.

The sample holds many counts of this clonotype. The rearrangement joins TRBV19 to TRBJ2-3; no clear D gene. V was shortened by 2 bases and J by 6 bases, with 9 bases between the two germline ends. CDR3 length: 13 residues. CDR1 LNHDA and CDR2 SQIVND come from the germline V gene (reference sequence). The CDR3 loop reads CASSIRPQDTQYF. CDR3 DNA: TGTGCCAGTAGTATAAGGCCCCAGGATACGCAGTATTTT.

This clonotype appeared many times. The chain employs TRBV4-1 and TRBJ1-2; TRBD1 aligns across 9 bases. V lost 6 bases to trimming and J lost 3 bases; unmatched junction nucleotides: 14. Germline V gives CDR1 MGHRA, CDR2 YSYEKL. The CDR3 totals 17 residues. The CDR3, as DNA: TGCGCCAGCAGTCCAATCGGGACAGGGAGGAGGGACTATGGCTACACCTTC. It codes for CASSPIGTGRRDYGYTF.

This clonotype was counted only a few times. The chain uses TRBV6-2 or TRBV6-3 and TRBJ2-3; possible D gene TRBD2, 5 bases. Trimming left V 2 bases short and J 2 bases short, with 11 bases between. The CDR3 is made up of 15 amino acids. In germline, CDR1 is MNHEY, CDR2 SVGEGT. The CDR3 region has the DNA TGTGCCAGCAGTTACGGGGAGTTCGCCACAGATACGCAGTATTTT. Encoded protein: CASSYGEFATDTQYF.

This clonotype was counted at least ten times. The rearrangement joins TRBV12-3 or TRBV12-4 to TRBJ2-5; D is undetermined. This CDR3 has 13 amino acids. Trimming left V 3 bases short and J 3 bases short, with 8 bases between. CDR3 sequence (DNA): TGTGCCAGCAGTTTGAATGCGGAAGAGACCCAGTACTTC. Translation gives CASSLNAEETQYF.

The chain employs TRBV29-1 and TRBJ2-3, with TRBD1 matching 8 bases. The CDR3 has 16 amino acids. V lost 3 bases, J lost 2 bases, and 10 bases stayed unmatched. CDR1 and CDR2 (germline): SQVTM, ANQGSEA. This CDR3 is CSVDALTGEVTDTQYF. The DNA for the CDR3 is TGCAGCGTTGACGCCCTGACAGGGGAGGTCACAGATACGCAGTATTTT.

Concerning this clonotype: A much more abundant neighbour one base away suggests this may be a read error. The CDR3 sequence is CASTEAGGIGGYTF. CDR3 bases: TGCGCCAGCACCGAGGCCGGAGGGATAGGCGGCTACACCTTC. This chain joins TRBV10-2 and TRBJ1-2; D unclear. This CDR3 has 14 residues. V lost 7 bases, J lost 8 bases, and 20 bases lay in between. The germline gives CDR1 WSHSY, CDR2 SAAADI.

CDR3 region: CASSLGQGASYGYTF. CDR3 DNA: TGTGCCAGCTCACTCGGACAGGGGGCTAGCTATGGCTACACCTTC. The rearrangement uses TRBV18 and TRBJ1-2; 11 bases match TRBD1. CDR1 and CDR2 from the germline V gene are KGHSH and LQKENI. The CDR3 sequence is 15 residues long. The V and J ends lost 4 bases and 4 bases, in that order; junction bases with no gene match: 5.

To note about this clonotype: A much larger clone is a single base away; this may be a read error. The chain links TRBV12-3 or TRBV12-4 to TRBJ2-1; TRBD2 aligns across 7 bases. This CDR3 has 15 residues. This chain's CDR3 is CVSSFNGGSYNEQFF. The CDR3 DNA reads TGTGTCAGCAGTTTTAACGGGGGGTCCTACAATGAGCAGTTCTTC.

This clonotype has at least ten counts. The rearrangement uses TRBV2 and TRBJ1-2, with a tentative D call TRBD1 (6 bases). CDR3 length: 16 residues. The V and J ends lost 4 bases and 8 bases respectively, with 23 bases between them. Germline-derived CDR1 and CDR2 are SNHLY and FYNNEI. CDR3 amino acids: CASSANLYRDIWGYTF. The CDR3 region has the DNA TGTGCCAGCAGTGCGAACCTCTACAGGGACATTTGGGGCTACACCTTC.

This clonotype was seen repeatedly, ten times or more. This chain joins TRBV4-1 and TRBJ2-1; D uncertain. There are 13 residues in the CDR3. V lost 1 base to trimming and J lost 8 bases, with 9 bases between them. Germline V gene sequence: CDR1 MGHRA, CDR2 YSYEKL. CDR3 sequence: CASSQGTFYEQFF. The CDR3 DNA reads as TGCGCCAGCAGCCAAGGAACGTTTTATGAGCAGTTCTTC.

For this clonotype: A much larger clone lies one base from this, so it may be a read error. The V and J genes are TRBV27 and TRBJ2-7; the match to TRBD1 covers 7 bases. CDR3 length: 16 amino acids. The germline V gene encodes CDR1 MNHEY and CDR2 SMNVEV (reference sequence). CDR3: CASSLSSRGLVYEQHF. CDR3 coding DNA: TGTGCCAGCAGTTTATCGTCCAGGGGGTTGGTCTACGAGCAGCACTTC.

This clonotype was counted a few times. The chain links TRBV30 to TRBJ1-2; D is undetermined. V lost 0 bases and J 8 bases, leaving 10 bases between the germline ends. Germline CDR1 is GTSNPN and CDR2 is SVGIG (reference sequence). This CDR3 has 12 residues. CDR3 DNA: TGTGCCTGGAGTGTACTCTCCGACGGCTACACCTTC. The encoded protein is CAWSVLSDGYTF.